This paragraph covers one TCR beta chain sequence. Its specificity is not known. The V end was cut by 0 bases, the J end by 1 base, with 10 bases between. Germline loops: CDR1 SGDLS, CDR2 YYNGEE. This CDR3 is 15 amino acids long. The data derive from a study of radiotherapy plus CTLA-4 blockade in lung cancer. The study, taken as a whole, reports: TCR clones from tumors expanded in blood after radiotherapy plus ipilimumab. Early shifts in blood T cell clones, with interferon-beta, reportedly predicted response best.

Some clones are missing from TCRdb's copy, which holds only in-frame ones; the method was immunoSEQ multiplex PCR. This table holds 25,000 to 35,000 clones, around four fifths found once. The V call is TRBV9, the J call TRBJ2-5, with TRBD2 as a possible D gene (6 bases). The material was peripheral blood, obtained from a patient treated with radiotherapy plus ipilimumab. The sequence derives from a human donor with non-small cell lung cancer that progressed on radiotherapy plus ipilimumab. The CDR3 sequence is CASSVATGGQETQYF. CDR3 sequence (DNA): TGTGCCAGCAGCGTAGCCACCGGGGGCCAAGAGACCCAGTACTTC.